This entry is about one T cell receptor (beta chain). Preparation of the TCRbeta library used unique molecular identifiers. MiXCR, run by TCRdb on the PCR reads, gives a single entry per CDR3 protein. In the table there are some 500,000 distinct CDR3 sequences, approximately 20% of which are singletons. This sample stems from a study of T-cell reconstitution after alpha-beta-depleted transplantation in children. The CDR3 runs 13 residues. Germline trimming cut 7 bases from V and 4 bases from J; bases unmatched to any gene: 3. The material was PBMCs from the stem cell graft donor, obtained from the stem cell graft. This sequence was found in a human donor who donated a stem cell graft to a child with acute lymphoblastic leukemia. This sequence joins TRBV12-3 or TRBV12-4 and TRBJ2-3; TRBD2 aligns across 9 bases. CDR3 sequence: CASIAGDADTQYF. CDR3 sequence (DNA): TGTGCCAGCATAGCGGGAGATGCAGATACGCAGTATTTT.